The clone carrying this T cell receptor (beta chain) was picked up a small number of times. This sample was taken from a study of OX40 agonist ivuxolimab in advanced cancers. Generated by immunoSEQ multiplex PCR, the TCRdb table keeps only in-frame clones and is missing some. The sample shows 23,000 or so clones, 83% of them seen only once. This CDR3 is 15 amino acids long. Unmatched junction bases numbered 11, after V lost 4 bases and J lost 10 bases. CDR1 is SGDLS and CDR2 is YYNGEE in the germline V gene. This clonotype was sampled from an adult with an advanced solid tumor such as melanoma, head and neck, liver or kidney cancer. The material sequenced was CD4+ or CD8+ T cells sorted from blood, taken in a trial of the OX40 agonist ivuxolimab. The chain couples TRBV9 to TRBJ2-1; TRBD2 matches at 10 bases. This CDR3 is CASSPRAGLAKEQFF. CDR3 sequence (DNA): TGTGCCAGCAGCCCTCGGGCGGGACTAGCGAAGGAGCAGTTCTTC.